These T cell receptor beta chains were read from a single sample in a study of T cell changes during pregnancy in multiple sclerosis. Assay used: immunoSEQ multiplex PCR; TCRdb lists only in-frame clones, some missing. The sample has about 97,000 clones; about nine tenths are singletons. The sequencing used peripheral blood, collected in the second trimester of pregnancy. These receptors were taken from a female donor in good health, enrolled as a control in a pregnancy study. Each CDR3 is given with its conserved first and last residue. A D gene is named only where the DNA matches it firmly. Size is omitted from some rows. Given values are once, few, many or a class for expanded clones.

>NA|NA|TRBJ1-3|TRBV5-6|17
CASSLAGRALSGNTIYF
TGTGCCAGCAGCTTGGCCGGCAGGGCGCTCTCTGGAAACACCATATATTTT
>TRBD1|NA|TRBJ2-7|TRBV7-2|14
CASSSGTGVYEQYF
TGTGCCAGCAGCTCCGGGACAGGGGTCTACGAGCAGTACTTC
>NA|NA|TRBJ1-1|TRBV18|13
CASSPTGNTEAFF
TGTGCCAGCTCACCCACTGGGAACACTGAAGCTTTCTTT
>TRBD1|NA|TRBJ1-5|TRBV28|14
CASSRGTGDQPQHF
TGTGCCAGCAGCCGCGGGACAGGGGATCAGCCCCAGCATTTT
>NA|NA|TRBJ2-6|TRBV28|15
CASSFVVSGANVLTF
TGTGCCAGCAGTTTCGTCGTCTCTGGGGCCAACGTCCTGACTTTC
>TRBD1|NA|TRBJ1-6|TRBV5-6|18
CASSSTGQGWSYNSPLHF
TGTGCCAGCAGCTCAACCGGACAGGGGTGGTCCTATAATTCACCCCTCCACTTT
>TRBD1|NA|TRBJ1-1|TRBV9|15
CASSVVGQGDTEAFF
TGTGCCAGCAGCGTAGTAGGACAGGGGGACACTGAAGCTTTCTTT
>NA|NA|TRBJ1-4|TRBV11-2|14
CASSRELTNEKLFF
TGTGCCAGCAGCCGTGAGTTAACTAATGAAAAACTGTTTTTT
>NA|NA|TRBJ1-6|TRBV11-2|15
CASSLDRGNGSPLHF
TGTGCCAGCAGCTTAGATAGGGGAAATGGATCACCCCTCCACTTT
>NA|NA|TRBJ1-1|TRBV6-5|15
CASSSWGQEFTEAFF
TGTGCCAGCAGTTCCTGGGGCCAGGAATTCACTGAAGCTTTCTTT
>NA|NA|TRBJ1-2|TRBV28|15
CASSSPGGSNYGYTF
TGTGCCAGCAGTTCCCCGGGGGGCAGCAACTATGGCTACACCTTC
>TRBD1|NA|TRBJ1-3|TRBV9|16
CASSPGDRGSGNTIYF
TGTGCCAGCAGCCCAGGCGACAGGGGCTCTGGAAACACCATATATTTT
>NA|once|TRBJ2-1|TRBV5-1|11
CASRRANEQFF
TGCGCCAGCAGGAGGGCCAATGAGCAGTTCTTC
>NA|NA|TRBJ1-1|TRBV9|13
CASSVDGNTEAFF
TGTGCCAGCAGCGTAGACGGGAACACTGAAGCTTTCTTT
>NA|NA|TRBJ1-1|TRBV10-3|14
CAAGGHSMNTEAFF
TGTGCCGCCGGAGGGCACAGTATGAACACTGAAGCTTTCTTT
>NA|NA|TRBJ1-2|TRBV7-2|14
CASRTIPANYGYTF
TGTGCCAGCAGGACTATTCCGGCGAACTATGGCTACACCTTC
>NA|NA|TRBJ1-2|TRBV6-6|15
CASSASGNVNYGYTF
TGTGCCAGCAGTGCCTCAGGGAACGTTAACTATGGCTACACCTTC
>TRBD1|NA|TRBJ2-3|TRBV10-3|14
CASTTGLGTDTQYF
TGTGCCTCGACGACAGGGCTCGGAACAGATACGCAGTATTTT
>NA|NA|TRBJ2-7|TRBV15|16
CATSRGVRGAYYEQYF
TGTGCCACCAGCAGAGGTGTTCGCGGGGCTTATTACGAGCAGTACTTC
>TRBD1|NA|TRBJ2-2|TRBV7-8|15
CASSLRDRNTGELFF
TGTGCCAGCAGCTTACGGGACAGAAACACCGGGGAGCTGTTTTTT
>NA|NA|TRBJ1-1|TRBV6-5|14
CASRLGGTATEAFF
TGTGCCAGCAGACTTGGGGGGACGGCCACTGAAGCTTTCTTT
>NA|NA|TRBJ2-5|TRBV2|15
CASSAISEFQETQYF
TGTGCCAGCAGTGCCATAAGTGAGTTCCAAGAGACCCAGTACTTC
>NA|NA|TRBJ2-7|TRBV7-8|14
CASSTPRASPEQYF
TGTGCCAGCAGCACCCCTAGAGCCTCTCCCGAGCAGTACTTC
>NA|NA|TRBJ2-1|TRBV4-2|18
CASSQRGPSDGSYNEQFF
TGTGCCAGCAGCCAGCGCGGACCTAGCGACGGCTCCTACAATGAGCAGTTCTTC
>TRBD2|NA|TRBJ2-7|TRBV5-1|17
CASSLGLAGGQFYEQYF
TGCGCCAGCAGCTTGGGACTAGCGGGGGGGCAGTTCTACGAGCAGTACTTC
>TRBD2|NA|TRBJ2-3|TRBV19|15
CASSRLATSTDTQYF
TGTGCCAGTAGTAGACTAGCGACTAGCACAGATACGCAGTATTTT
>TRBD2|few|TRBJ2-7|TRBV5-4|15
CASSGGLAGGYEQYF
TGTGCCAGCAGCGGAGGACTAGCGGGGGGTTACGAGCAGTACTTC
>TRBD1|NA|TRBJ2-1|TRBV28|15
CASSLRTGGLYEQFF
TGTGCCAGCAGCCTAAGGACAGGGGGCTTGTATGAGCAGTTCTTC
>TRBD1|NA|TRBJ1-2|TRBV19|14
CASSQWDRVAGYTF
TGTGCCAGTAGTCAATGGGACAGGGTGGCAGGCTACACCTTC
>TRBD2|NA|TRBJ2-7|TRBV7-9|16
CASSLGTSGSPYEQYF
TGTGCCAGCAGCCTCGGGACTAGCGGTTCTCCCTACGAGCAGTACTTC
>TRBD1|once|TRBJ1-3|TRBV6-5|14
CASSYGDSGNTIYF
TGTGCCAGCAGTTACGGGGACAGTGGAAACACCATATATTTT
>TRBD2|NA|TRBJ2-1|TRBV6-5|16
CASSYPSGASYNEQFF
TGTGCCAGCAGTTACCCTAGCGGTGCTTCCTACAATGAGCAGTTCTTC
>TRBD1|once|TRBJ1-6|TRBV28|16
CASSPRQGSKNSPLHF
TGTGCCAGCAGCCCCAGACAGGGATCGAAAAATTCACCCCTCCACTTT
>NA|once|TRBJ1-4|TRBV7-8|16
CASSSQRGRGYGELFF
TGTGCCAGCAGCTCACAACGAGGGAGGGGATATGGGGAACTGTTTTTT
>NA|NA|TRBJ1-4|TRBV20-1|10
CSLGREKLFF
TGCAGTCTTGGGAGGGAAAAACTGTTTTTT
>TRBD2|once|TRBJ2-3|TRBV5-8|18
CASSLARLAGGPTDTQYF
TGTGCCAGCAGCTTGGCTCGACTAGCGGGGGGGCCCACAGATACGCAGTATTTT
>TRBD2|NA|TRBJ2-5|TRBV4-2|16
CASSQGGTTYQETQYF
TGTGCCAGCAGTCAGGGAGGGACTACGTACCAAGAGACCCAGTACTTC
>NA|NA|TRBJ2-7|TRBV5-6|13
CASSFITVNEQYF
TGTGCCAGCAGCTTTATCACGGTTAACGAGCAGTACTTC
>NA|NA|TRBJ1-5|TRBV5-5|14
CASSLDSLGQPQHF
TGTGCCAGCAGCTTGGACAGCTTAGGCCAGCCCCAGCATTTT
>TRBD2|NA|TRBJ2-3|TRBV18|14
CASSGTSGTDTQYF
TGTGCCAGCTCCGGGACTAGCGGCACAGATACGCAGTATTTT
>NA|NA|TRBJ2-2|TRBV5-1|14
CASSLGHNTGELFF
TGCGCCAGCAGCTTGGGTCATAACACCGGGGAGCTGTTTTTT
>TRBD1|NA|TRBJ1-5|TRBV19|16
CASSIGYRGSNQPQHF
TGTGCCAGTAGTATAGGTTACAGGGGTAGCAATCAGCCCCAGCATTTT
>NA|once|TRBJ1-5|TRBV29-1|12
CSVGGVNQPQHF
TGCAGCGTGGGGGGTGTCAATCAGCCCCAGCATTTT
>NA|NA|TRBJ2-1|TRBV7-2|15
CASSLDGSSYNEQFF
TGTGCCAGCAGCTTAGACGGTAGCTCCTACAATGAGCAGTTCTTC
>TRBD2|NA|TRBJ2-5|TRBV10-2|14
CATTVAGGPETQYF
TGCGCCACGACGGTAGCGGGAGGGCCGGAGACCCAGTACTTC
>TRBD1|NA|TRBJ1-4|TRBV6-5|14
CASRLGQGNEKLFF
TGTGCCAGCAGGTTGGGACAGGGCAACGAAAAACTGTTTTTT
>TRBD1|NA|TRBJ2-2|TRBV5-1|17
CASSQHGQGANTGELFF
TGCGCCAGCAGCCAACATGGACAGGGCGCGAACACCGGGGAGCTGTTTTTT
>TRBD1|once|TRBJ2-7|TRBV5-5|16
CASSTDPGQGVGEQYF
TGTGCCAGCAGTACTGACCCGGGACAGGGGGTCGGCGAGCAGTACTTC
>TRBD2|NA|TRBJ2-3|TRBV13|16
CASSRRGGPGEDTQYF
TGTGCCAGCAGCCGGCGGGGGGGGCCTGGGGAAGATACGCAGTATTTT
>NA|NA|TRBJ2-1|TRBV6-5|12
CASSYVAGEQFF
TGTGCCAGCAGTTACGTAGCCGGTGAGCAGTTCTTC
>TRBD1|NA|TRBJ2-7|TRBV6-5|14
CASKPGGVSYEQYF
TGTGCCAGCAAACCAGGGGGTGTATCCTACGAGCAGTACTTC
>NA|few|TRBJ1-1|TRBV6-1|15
CASTYRSQTAAGAFF
TGTGCCAGCACCTACCGCTCCCAGACAGCCGCGGGGGCTTTCTTT
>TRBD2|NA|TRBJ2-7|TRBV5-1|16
CASNPQAAGGSYEQYF
TGCGCCAGCAACCCTCAAGCAGCGGGGGGTTCCTACGAGCAGTACTTC
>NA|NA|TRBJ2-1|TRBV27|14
CASSYRLPYNEQFF
TGTGCCAGCAGTTACAGGTTGCCCTACAATGAGCAGTTCTTC
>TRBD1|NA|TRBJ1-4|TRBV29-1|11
CSVPRQGALFF
TGCAGCGTGCCTAGACAGGGTGCACTGTTTTTT
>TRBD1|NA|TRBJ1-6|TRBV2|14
CASSGDSKNSPLHF
TGTGCCAGCAGTGGGGACAGTAAGAATTCACCCCTCCACTTT
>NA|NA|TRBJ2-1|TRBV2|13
CASKVERFNEQFF
TGTGCCAGCAAGGTAGAGAGGTTCAATGAGCAGTTCTTC
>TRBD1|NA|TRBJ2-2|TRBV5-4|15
CASSFPDRVNGELFF
TGTGCCAGCAGCTTTCCAGACAGGGTAAATGGGGAGCTGTTTTTT
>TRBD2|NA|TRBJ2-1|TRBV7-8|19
CASSRLLAGGTTRWNEQFF
TGTGCCAGCAGCCGGCTTCTAGCGGGGGGGACAACCCGGTGGAATGAGCAGTTCTTC